The rows below give T cell receptor beta chains drawn from one sample of a study of control samples from healthy donors and cancer patients. Clones were sequenced by immunoSEQ multiplex PCR, and TCRdb holds only the in-frame ones, with some missing. This sample yields about 130,000 clones, of which about 95% are seen a single time; about 3.5% belongs to the top ten. Sequences were obtained from blood. The receptor set was obtained from a young man in good health. CDR3s include the opening cysteine and the closing phenylalanine or tryptophan. D genes are given only for firm matches. Clone size is shown for a subset of rows, as once, few, many or a class of expanded clone.

CDR3aa: CASSIVPGANEQFF
CDR3nt: TGTGCCAGTAGTATAGTCCCGGGAGCAAATGAGCAGTTCTTC
v_gene: TRBV19
d_gene: .
j_gene: TRBJ2-1
abundance: .

CDR3aa: CASSVGDRVIYEQYF
CDR3nt: TGCGCCAGCAGTGTTGGGGACAGGGTCATCTACGAGCAGTACTTC
v_gene: TRBV10-2
d_gene: TRBD1
j_gene: TRBJ2-7
abundance: .

CDR3aa: CASRVQDSPLHF
CDR3nt: TGTGCCAGCAGAGTACAGGATTCACCCCTCCACTTT
v_gene: TRBV2
d_gene: .
j_gene: TRBJ1-6
abundance: .

CDR3aa: CASSYSSRGISYNEQFF
CDR3nt: TGTGCCAGCAGTTACAGTTCCAGGGGAATTTCCTACAATGAGCAGTTCTTC
v_gene: TRBV6-2/TRBV6-3
d_gene: .
j_gene: TRBJ2-1
abundance: .

CDR3aa: CASSQYDSPRGAFF
CDR3nt: TGTGCCAGCAGCCAATATGACAGTCCCCGGGGAGCTTTCTTT
v_gene: TRBV3-1/TRBV3-2
d_gene: .
j_gene: TRBJ1-1
abundance: .

CDR3aa: CASSLVMAGGPTLETQYF
CDR3nt: TGTGCCAGCAGCTTAGTAATGGCAGGGGGCCCCACGTTGGAGACCCAGTACTTC
v_gene: TRBV7-9
d_gene: TRBD1
j_gene: TRBJ2-5
abundance: .

CDR3aa: CASSTPGLAGESYEQYF
CDR3nt: TGTGCCAGCAGTACCCCGGGGCTAGCGGGGGAGTCCTACGAGCAGTACTTC
v_gene: TRBV27
d_gene: TRBD2
j_gene: TRBJ2-7
abundance: .

CDR3aa: CASGDTNYGYTF
CDR3nt: TGTGCCAGTGGAGATACTAACTATGGCTACACCTTC
v_gene: TRBV19
d_gene: .
j_gene: TRBJ1-2
abundance: .

CDR3aa: CASSWRGRATYEQYF
CDR3nt: TGTGCCAGCAGCTGGCGAGGGCGCGCCACCTACGAGCAGTACTTC
v_gene: TRBV5-6
d_gene: .
j_gene: TRBJ2-7
abundance: .

CDR3aa: CASSNREGTEAFF
CDR3nt: TGTGCCAGCAGCAACAGGGAGGGCACTGAAGCTTTCTTT
v_gene: TRBV11-2
d_gene: .
j_gene: TRBJ1-1
abundance: .

CDR3aa: CAISGGQGRTEAFF
CDR3nt: TGTGCCATCAGTGGGGGACAGGGGAGAACTGAAGCTTTCTTT
v_gene: TRBV10-3
d_gene: TRBD1
j_gene: TRBJ1-1
abundance: .

CDR3aa: CASSLGQGGEQYF
CDR3nt: TGTGCCAGCAGCTTAGGACAGGGAGGGGAGCAGTACTTC
v_gene: TRBV11-2
d_gene: .
j_gene: TRBJ2-7
abundance: .

CDR3aa: CASSPTGGRGYTF
CDR3nt: TGTGCCAGCAGCCCGACAGGGGGTCGCGGCTACACCTTC
v_gene: TRBV6-2/TRBV6-3
d_gene: TRBD1
j_gene: TRBJ1-2
abundance: .

CDR3aa: CAWSVGSGYGYTF
CDR3nt: TGTGCCTGGAGTGTAGGGTCTGGCTATGGCTACACCTTC
v_gene: TRBV30
d_gene: .
j_gene: TRBJ1-2
abundance: .

CDR3aa: CASSLQGPGELFF
CDR3nt: TGTGCCAGCAGCCTGCAGGGGCCCGGGGAGCTGTTTTTT
v_gene: TRBV3-1/TRBV3-2
d_gene: .
j_gene: TRBJ2-2
abundance: once

CDR3aa: CASSPINRAQYF
CDR3nt: TGTGCCAGCAGCCCCATCAATCGGGCCCAGTACTTC
v_gene: TRBV6-5
d_gene: .
j_gene: TRBJ2-5
abundance: .

CDR3aa: CASSHDRDRPKNIQYF
CDR3nt: TGTGCCAGCAGCCATGATAGGGACAGACCCAAAAACATTCAGTACTTC
v_gene: TRBV7-9
d_gene: TRBD1
j_gene: TRBJ2-4
abundance: .

CDR3aa: CASSLLSGTGSYYGYTF
CDR3nt: TGTGCCAGCAGTCTACTCTCCGGGACAGGCTCTTACTATGGCTACACCTTC
v_gene: TRBV27
d_gene: TRBD1
j_gene: TRBJ1-2
abundance: once

CDR3aa: CASSPQAQYF
CDR3nt: TGTGCCAGCTCACCACAGGCCCAGTACTTC
v_gene: TRBV18
d_gene: .
j_gene: TRBJ2-5
abundance: once

CDR3aa: CASSPTGYSNQPQHF
CDR3nt: TGTGCCAGCAGCCCCACAGGGTATAGCAATCAGCCCCAGCATTTT
v_gene: TRBV3-1/TRBV3-2
d_gene: .
j_gene: TRBJ1-5
abundance: .

CDR3aa: CASRLFTNSPLHF
CDR3nt: TGTGCCAGCCGGCTTTTCACGAATTCACCCCTCCACTTT
v_gene: TRBV14
d_gene: .
j_gene: TRBJ1-6
abundance: .

CDR3aa: CSARGQPEAFF
CDR3nt: TGCAGTGCTAGAGGGCAGCCTGAAGCTTTCTTT
v_gene: TRBV20-1
d_gene: .
j_gene: TRBJ1-1
abundance: once

CDR3aa: CASSLYGGPDTQYF
CDR3nt: TGTGCCAGCAGCTTATATGGGGGGCCAGATACGCAGTATTTT
v_gene: TRBV7-9
d_gene: .
j_gene: TRBJ2-3
abundance: .

CDR3aa: CASSEFTASNQPQHF
CDR3nt: TGTGCCAGCAGTGAATTCACCGCAAGCAATCAGCCCCAGCATTTT
v_gene: TRBV2
d_gene: .
j_gene: TRBJ1-5
abundance: .

CDR3aa: CASSYSFWGEQFF
CDR3nt: TGTGCCAGCAGTTACTCCTTTTGGGGTGAGCAGTTCTTC
v_gene: TRBV6-2/TRBV6-3
d_gene: .
j_gene: TRBJ2-1
abundance: .

CDR3aa: CASSTGLRTEAFF
CDR3nt: TGTGCCAGCAGTACGGGTCTAAGGACTGAAGCTTTCTTT
v_gene: TRBV7-9
d_gene: .
j_gene: TRBJ1-1
abundance: .

CDR3aa: CASRTDSTGANVLTF
CDR3nt: TGTGCCAGTAGGACGGATTCCACTGGGGCCAACGTCCTGACTTTC
v_gene: TRBV19
d_gene: .
j_gene: TRBJ2-6
abundance: few

CDR3aa: CASSSYGDNEQFF
CDR3nt: TGTGCCAGCAGTTCTTATGGGGACAATGAGCAGTTCTTC
v_gene: TRBV27
d_gene: .
j_gene: TRBJ2-1
abundance: .

CDR3aa: CAGWGNTGELFF
CDR3nt: TGTGCCGGATGGGGGAACACCGGGGAGCTGTTTTTT
v_gene: TRBV30
d_gene: .
j_gene: TRBJ2-2
abundance: .